This TCR beta chain was recovered during a study of T cells after posttransplantation cyclophosphamide. This clone was seen only a few times. The target antigen is unknown. This CDR3 contains 15 residues. Germline assignment: CDR1 SGHAT and CDR2 FQNNGV. V dropped 5 bases and J dropped 8; count of bases not matched to a gene: 11. Study-wide results and limits: TRB overlap between skin or GI tissue T cells and blood was limited. Donor-recipient repertoire similarity was low at 1-2 months, rising over year one.

Clones were read by immunoSEQ multiplex PCR, and TCRdb kept only the in-frame ones, dropping some. This sample carries about 36,000 clones, none of them present only once. The chain carries TRBV11-2 and TRBJ1-4, with 7 bases fitting TRBD1. Source material: PBMCs. The clonotype comes from a girl under 18 in good health, CMV-negative, and a related stem cell transplant donor. CDR3 amino acids: CASSLRGQKSEKLFF. In DNA, the CDR3 is TGTGCCAGCAGCCTAAGGGGACAGAAATCCGAAAAACTGTTTTTT.